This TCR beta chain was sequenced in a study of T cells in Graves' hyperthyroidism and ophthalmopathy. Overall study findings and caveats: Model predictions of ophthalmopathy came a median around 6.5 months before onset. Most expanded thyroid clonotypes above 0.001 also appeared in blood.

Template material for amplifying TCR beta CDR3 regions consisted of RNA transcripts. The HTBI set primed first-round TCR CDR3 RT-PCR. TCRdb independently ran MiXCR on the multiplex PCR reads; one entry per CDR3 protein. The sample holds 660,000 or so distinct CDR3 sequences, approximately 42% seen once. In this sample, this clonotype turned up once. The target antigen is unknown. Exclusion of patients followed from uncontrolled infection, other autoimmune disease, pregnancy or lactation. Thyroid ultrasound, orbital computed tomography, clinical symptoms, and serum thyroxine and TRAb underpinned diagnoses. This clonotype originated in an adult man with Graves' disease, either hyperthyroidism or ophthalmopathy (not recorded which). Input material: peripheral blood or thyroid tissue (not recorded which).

The DNA for the CDR3 is TGTGCCACCAGCGGGGGGGCCATCAATCAGCCCCAGCATTTT. Translating it yields CATSGGAINQPQHF. The chain has TRBV15 and TRBJ1-5; D may be TRBD1 (6 bases). Germline lookup yields CDR1 LNHNV and CDR2 YYDKDF (reference sequence). Deletions cut 5 bases from V and 3 bases from J, with 11 bases between. This CDR3 contains 14 residues.